This T cell receptor beta chain was sequenced during a study of T cell responses to AZD1222 COVID-19 vaccine. Trimming stripped 1 base from V and 11 bases from J, with 17 bases between. Germline lookup yields CDR1 MNHNS and CDR2 SASEGT. The CDR3 length is 14 residues. Assay used: immunoSEQ multiplex PCR; TCRdb lists only in-frame clones, some missing. This table holds 120,000 or so clones, about 89% found once. This TCR came from an adult in good health. The sample in question was peripheral blood, obtained on day 0 of AZD1222 vaccination. The chain carries TRBV6-1 and TRBJ1-1, with no clear D. CDR3 in DNA: TGTGCCAGCAGTGAAGTTGGAGGTTGGGGTTTGGCTTTCTTT. This encodes CASSEVGGWGLAFF.